This T cell receptor (beta chain) is drawn from a study of cytomegalovirus exposure and HLA in healthy donors. The study, taken as a whole, reports: Accurate prediction of most subjects' HLA-A and HLA-B alleles from TCR beta sequences was reported.

Germline-derived CDR1 and CDR2 are SGHRS and YFSETQ. CDR3 length: 14 residues. Trimming pared 4 bases from V and 0 bases from J, leaving 11 bases between. The PCR employed 60 Vbeta primers together with 13 Jbeta primers. Profiling relied on immunoSEQ multiplex PCR, and the TCRdb table lists in-frame clones only, not all of them. The table lists about 220,000 clones, roughly 75% of them singletons. As for this clone: Its specificity is not known.

The V and J genes are TRBV5-1 and TRBJ2-7; TRBD1 might be the D (6 bases). The receptor's source is a woman aged 25 to 39 in good health and CMV-seronegative. The source material was PBMCs. The CDR3 protein is CASSQGHLSYEQYF. The DNA of the CDR3 is TGCGCCAGCAGCCAGGGACACCTCTCCTACGAGCAGTACTTC. Variable domain in full (rest from reference TRBV5-1 and TRBJ2-7): KAGVTQTPRYLIKTRGQQVTLSCSPISGHRSVSWYQQTPGQGLQFLFEYFSETQRNKGNFPGRFSGRQFSNSRSEMNVSTLELGDSALYLCASSQGHLSYEQYFGPGTRLTVT.